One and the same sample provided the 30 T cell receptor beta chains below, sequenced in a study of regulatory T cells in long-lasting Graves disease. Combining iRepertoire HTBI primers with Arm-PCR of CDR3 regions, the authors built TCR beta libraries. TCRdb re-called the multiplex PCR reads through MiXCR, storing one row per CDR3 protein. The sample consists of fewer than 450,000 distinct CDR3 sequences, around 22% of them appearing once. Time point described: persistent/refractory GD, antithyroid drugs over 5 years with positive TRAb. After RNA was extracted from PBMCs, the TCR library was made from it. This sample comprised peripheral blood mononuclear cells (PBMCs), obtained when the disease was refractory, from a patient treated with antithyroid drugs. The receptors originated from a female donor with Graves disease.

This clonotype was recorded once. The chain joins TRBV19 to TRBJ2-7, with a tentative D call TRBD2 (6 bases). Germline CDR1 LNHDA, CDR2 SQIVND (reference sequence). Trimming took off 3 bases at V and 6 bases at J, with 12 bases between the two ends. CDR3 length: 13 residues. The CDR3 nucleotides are TGTGCCAGTAGTATGGGGCGGGGCGGCGAGCAGTACTTC. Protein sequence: CASSMGRGGEQYF. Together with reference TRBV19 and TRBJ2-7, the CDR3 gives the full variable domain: DGGITQSPKYLFRKEGQNVTLSCEQNLNHDAMYWYRQDPGQGLRLIYYSQIVNDFQKGDIAEGYSVSREKKESFPLTVTSAQKNPTAFYLCASSMGRGGEQYFGPGTRLTVT.

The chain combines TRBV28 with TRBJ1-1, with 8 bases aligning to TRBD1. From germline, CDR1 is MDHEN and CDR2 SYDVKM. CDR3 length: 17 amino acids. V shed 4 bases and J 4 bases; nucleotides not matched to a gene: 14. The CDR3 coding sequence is TGTGCCAGCAGTTCGACAGGGGCATCGGATGACGGCACTGAAGCTTTCTTT. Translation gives CASSSTGASDDGTEAFF.

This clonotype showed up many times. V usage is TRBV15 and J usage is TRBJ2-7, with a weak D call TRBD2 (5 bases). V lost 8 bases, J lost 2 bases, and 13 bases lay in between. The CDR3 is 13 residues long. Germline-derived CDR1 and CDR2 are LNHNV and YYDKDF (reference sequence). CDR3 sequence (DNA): TGTGCCACCGGTCGTGGAGGCCCCTACGAGCAGTACTTC. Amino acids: CATGRGGPYEQYF.

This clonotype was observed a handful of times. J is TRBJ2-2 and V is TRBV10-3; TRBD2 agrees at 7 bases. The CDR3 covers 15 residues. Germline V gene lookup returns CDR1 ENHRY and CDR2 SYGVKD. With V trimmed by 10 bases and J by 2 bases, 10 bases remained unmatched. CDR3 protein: CATLVAGSNTGELFF. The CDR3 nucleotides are TGTGCCACTCTGGTAGCGGGCTCTAACACCGGGGAGCTGTTTTTT.

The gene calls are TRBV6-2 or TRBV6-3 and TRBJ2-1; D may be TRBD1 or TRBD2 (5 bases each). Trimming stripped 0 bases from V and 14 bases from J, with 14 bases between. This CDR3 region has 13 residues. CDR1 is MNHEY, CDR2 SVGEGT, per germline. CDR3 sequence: CASSYSPGSRKFF. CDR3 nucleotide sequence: TGTGCCAGCAGTTACTCCCCAGGGAGTCGTAAGTTCTTC.

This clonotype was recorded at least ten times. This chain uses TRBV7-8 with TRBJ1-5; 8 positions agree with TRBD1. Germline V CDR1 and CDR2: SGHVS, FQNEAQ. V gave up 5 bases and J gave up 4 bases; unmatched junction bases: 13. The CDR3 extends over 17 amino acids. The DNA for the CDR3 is TGTGCCAGCAGCGAAGGGAGAGGACAGGGTAAGAATCAGCCCCAGCATTTT. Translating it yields CASSEGRGQGKNQPQHF.

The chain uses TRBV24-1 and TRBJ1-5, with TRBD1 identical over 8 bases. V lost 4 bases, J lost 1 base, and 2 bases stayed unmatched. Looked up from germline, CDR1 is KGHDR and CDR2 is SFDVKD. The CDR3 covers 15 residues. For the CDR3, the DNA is TGTGCCACCAGTGAAGGACAGGGAAGCAATCAGCCCCAGCATTTT. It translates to CATSEGQGSNQPQHF.

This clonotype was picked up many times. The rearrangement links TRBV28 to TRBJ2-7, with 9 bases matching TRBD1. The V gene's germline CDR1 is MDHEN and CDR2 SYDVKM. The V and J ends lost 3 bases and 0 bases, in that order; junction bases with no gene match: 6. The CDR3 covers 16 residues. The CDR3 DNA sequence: TGTGCCAGCAGTTTTCACGGGGACAGGGCCTCCTACGAGCAGTACTTC. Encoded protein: CASSFHGDRASYEQYF.

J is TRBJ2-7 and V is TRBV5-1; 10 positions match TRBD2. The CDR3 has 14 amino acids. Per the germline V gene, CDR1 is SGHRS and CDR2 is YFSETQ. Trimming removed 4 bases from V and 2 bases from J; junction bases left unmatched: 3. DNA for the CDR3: TGCGCCAGCAGCATTGGACTAGCGGCCTACGAGCAGTACTTC. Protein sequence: CASSIGLAAYEQYF.

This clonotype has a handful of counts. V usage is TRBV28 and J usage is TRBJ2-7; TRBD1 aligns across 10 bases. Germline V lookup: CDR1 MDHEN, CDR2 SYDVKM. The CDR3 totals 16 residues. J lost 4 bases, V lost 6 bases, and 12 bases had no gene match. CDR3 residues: CASSTNPGTGAYEQYF. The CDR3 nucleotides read TGTGCCAGCAGCACTAATCCCGGGACAGGGGCGTACGAGCAGTACTTC. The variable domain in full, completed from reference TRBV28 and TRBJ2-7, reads DVKVTQSSRYLVKRTGEKVFLECVQDMDHENMFWYRQDPGLGLRLIYFSYDVKMKEKGDIPEGYSVSREKKERFSLILESASTNQTSMYLCASSTNPGTGAYEQYFGPGTRLTVT.

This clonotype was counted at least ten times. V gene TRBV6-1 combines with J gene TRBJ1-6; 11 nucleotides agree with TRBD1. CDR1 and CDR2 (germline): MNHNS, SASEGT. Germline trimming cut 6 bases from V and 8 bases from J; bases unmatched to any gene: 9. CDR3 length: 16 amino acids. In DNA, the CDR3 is TGTGCCAGCAGACCCCGGGACAGGGGGATGGATTCACCCCTCCACTTT. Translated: CASRPRDRGMDSPLHF.

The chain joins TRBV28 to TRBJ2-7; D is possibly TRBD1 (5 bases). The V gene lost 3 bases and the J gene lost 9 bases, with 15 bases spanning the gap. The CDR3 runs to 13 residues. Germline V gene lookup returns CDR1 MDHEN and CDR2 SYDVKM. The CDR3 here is CASSFDRGVGQYF. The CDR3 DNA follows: TGTGCCAGCAGTTTCGACAGAGGAGTGGGGCAGTACTTC.

This CDR3 is CASSQQATSTEAFF. For the CDR3, the DNA is TGTGCCAGCTCACAACAGGCTACGAGCACTGAAGCTTTCTTT. V and J are TRBV18 and TRBJ1-1, with TRBD1 as a possible D gene (5 bases). From germline, CDR1 is KGHSH and CDR2 LQKENI. This CDR3 has 14 amino acids. Trimming cost V 4 bases and J 4 bases, with 13 bases left between them.

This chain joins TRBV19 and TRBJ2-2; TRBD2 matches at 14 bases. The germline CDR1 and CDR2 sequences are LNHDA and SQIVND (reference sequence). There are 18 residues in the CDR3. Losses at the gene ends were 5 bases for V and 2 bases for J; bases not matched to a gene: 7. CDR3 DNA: TGTGCCAGTAGTCCCACGGGACTAGCGGGAGCAAACACCGGGGAGCTGTTTTTT. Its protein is CASSPTGLAGANTGELFF.

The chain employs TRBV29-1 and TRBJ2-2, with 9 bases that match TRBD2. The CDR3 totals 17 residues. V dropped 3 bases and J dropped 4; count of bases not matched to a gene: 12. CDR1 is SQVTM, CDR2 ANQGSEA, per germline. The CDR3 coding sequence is TGCAGCGTTGAGTCGATTCGGGCGGGAGGGATCACCGGGGAGCTGTTTTTT. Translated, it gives CSVESIRAGGITGELFF.

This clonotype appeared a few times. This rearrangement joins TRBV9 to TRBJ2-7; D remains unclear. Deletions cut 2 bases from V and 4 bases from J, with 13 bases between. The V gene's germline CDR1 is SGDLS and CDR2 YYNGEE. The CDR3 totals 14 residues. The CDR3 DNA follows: TGTGCCAGCAGCGTCCGACCCGGACCTTACGAGCAGTACTTC. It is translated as CASSVRPGPYEQYF.

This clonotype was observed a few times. The CDR3 DNA is TGTGCCAGCAGCGTCTTGGCGGGAGGGCGCCAAGAGACCCAGTACTTC. Translated: CASSVLAGGRQETQYF. This chain joins TRBV9 and TRBJ2-5; 9 bases agree with TRBD2. Trimming at V came to 2 bases and at J to 1 base, leaving 6 bases not matched to a gene. The CDR3 contains 16 residues. CDR1 and CDR2 (germline): SGDLS, YYNGEE.

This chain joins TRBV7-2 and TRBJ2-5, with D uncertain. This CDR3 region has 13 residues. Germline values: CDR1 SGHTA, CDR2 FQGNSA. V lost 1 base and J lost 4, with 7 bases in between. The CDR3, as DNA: TGTGCCAGCAGCTTAGATGGGCTAGAGACCCAGTACTTC. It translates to CASSLDGLETQYF.

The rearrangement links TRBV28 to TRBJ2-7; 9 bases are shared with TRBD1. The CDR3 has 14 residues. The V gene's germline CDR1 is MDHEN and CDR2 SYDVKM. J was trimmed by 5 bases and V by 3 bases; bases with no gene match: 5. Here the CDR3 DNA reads TGTGCCAGCAGTTTGGGGACAGGGACCCACGAGCAGTACTTC. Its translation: CASSLGTGTHEQYF.

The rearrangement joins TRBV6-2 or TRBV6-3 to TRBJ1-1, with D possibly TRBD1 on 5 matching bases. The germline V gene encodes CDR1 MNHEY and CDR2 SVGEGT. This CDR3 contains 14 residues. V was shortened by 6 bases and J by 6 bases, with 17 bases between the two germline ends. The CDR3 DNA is TGTGCCAGCAGCCCAATGGGGGGAGAGTCTGAAGCTTTCTTT. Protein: CASSPMGGESEAFF.

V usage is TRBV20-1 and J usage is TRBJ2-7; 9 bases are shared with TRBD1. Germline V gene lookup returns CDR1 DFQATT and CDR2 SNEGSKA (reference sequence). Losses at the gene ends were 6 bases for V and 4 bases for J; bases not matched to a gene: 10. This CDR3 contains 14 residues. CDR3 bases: TGCAGTGCCACTGGGGGGGGACAGGGTTACGAGCAGTACTTC. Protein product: CSATGGGQGYEQYF.

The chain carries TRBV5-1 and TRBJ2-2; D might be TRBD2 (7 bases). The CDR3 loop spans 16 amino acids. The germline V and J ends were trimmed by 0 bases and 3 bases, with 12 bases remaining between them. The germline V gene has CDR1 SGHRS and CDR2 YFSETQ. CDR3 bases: TGCGCCAGCAGCTTGGGCGGGGGCGCGGACACCGGGGAGCTGTTTTTT. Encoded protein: CASSLGGGADTGELFF.

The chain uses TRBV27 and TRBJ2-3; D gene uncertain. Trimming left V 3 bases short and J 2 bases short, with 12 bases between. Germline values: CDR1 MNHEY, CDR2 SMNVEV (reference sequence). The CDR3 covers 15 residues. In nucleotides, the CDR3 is TGTGCCAGCAGTTTTGGACGGGCCCACACAGATACGCAGTATTTT. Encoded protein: CASSFGRAHTDTQYF.

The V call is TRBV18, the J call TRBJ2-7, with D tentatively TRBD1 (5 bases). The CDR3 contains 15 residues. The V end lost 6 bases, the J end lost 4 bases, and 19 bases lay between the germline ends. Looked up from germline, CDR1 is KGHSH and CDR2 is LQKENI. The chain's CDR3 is CASSEALGVEYEQYF. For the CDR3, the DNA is TGTGCCAGCTCCGAGGCTTTAGGGGTGGAGTACGAGCAGTACTTC.

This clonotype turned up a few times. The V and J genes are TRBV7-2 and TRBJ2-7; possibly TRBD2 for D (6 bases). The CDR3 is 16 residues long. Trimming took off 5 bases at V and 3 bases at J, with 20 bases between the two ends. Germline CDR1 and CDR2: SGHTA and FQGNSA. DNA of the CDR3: TGTGCCAGCAGCGACCTAGCGTGGGGCCGTTACTACGAGCAGTACTTC. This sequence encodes CASSDLAWGRYYEQYF.

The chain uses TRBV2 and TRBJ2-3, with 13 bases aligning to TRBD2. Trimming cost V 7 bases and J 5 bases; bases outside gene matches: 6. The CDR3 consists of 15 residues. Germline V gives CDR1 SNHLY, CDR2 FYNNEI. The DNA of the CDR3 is TGTGCCAGCAAAGGACTAGCGGGAGCTGGAGATACGCAGTATTTT. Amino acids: CASKGLAGAGDTQYF.

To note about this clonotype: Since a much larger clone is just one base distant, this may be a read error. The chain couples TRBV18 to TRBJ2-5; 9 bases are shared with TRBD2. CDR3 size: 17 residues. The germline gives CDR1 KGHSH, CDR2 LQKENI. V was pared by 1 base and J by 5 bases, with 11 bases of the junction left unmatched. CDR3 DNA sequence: TGTGCCAGCTCACCACAGTTACCAGCGGGAGGTATTGAGACCCAGTACTTC. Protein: CASSPQLPAGGIETQYF.

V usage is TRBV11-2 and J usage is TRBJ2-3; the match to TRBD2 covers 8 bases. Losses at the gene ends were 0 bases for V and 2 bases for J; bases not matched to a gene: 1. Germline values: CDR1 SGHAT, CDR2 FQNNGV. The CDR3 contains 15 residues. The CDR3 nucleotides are TGTGCCAGCAGCTTAGACGGGAGGGCCACAGATACGCAGTATTTT. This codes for CASSLDGRATDTQYF.

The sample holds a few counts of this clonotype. CDR3 sequence reads: CSAGGNSEQYF. CDR3 nucleotide sequence: TGCAGCGCTGGGGGAAACAGCGAGCAGTACTTC. The chain uses TRBV29-1 and TRBJ2-7; the D gene could be TRBD1 or TRBD2 (5 bases each). Per germline, CDR1 SQVTM and CDR2 ANQGSEA. V was trimmed by 7 bases and J by 6 bases, leaving 13 bases between them. The CDR3 runs to 11 residues.

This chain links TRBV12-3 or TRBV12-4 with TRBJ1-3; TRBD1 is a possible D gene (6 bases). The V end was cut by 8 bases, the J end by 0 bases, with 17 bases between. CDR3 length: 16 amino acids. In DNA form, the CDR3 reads TGTGCCAGCTCGAGGGGGGTCGGGGGCTCTGGAAACACCATATATTTT. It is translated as CASSRGVGGSGNTIYF.